Sequencing of this T cell receptor beta chain was carried out in a study of spatial heterogeneity in lung cancer. Single TCR cDNA molecules each had their own unique molecular identifier. Using its own MiXCR run on the 5' RACE reads, TCRdb lists one record per CDR3 protein. The sample consists of 40,000 or so distinct CDR3 sequences, 10% to 13% of them appearing once. Judged by abundance, this clonotype is hyperexpanded. Noted time point: blood at routine non-recurrence follow-up after resection. V was cut by 7 bases and J by 4 bases, with 11 bases left in between. The CDR3 consists of 12 residues. CDR1 and CDR2 from the germline V gene are SGHRS and YFSETQ.

This sample comprised PBMCs, obtained at follow-up. The rearrangement links TRBV5-1 to TRBJ1-1, with D perhaps matching TRBD1 (5 bases). This receptor was identified in a female donor with early-stage non-small cell lung cancer. CDR3 bases: TGCGCCAGCGGCCAGGGAAGCACTGAAGCTTTCTTT. It is translated as CASGQGSTEAFF.